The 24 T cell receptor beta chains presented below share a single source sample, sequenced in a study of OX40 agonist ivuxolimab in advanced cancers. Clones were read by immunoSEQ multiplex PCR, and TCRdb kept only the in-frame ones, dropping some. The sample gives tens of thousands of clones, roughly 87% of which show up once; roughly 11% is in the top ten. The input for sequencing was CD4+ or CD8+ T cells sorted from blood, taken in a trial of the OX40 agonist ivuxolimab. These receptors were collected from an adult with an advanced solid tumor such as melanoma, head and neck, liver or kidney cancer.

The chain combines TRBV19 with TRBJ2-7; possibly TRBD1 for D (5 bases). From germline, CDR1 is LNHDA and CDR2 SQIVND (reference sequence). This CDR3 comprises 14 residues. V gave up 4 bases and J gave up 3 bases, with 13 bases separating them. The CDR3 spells CASSTPDTYYEQYF. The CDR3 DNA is TGTGCCAGTAGTACCCCGGACACGTACTACGAGCAGTACTTC.

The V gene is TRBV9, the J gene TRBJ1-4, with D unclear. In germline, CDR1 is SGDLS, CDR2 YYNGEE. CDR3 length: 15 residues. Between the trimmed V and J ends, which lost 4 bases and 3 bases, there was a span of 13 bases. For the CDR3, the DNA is TGTGCCAGCAGCCCCGGAGGAGGGTCTAATGAAAAACTGTTTTTT. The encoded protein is CASSPGGGSNEKLFF. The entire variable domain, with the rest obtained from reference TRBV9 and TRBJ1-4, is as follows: DSGVTQTPKHLITATGQRVTLRCSPRSGDLSVYWYQQSLDQGLQFLIQYYNGEERAKGNILERFSAQQFPDLHSELNLSSLELGDSALYFCASSPGGGSNEKLFFGSGTQLSVL.

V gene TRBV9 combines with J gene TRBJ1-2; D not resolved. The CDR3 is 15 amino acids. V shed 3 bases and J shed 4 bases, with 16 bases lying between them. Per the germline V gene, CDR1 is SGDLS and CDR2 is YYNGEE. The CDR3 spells CASSAHLDIAYGYTF. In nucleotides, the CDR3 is TGTGCCAGCAGCGCCCACTTAGACATAGCCTATGGCTACACCTTC.

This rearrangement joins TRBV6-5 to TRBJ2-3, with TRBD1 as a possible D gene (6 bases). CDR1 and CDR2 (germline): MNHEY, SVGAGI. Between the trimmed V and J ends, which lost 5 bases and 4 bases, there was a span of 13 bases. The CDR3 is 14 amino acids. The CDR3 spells CASSTRQVPDTQYF. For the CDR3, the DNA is TGTGCCAGCAGTACTCGACAGGTTCCAGATACGCAGTATTTT.

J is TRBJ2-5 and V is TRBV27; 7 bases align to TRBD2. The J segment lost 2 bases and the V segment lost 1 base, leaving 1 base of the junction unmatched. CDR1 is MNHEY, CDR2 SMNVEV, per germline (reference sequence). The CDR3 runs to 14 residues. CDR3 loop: CASSLWGGQETQYF. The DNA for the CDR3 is TGTGCCAGCAGTTTATGGGGGGGGCAAGAGACCCAGTACTTC.

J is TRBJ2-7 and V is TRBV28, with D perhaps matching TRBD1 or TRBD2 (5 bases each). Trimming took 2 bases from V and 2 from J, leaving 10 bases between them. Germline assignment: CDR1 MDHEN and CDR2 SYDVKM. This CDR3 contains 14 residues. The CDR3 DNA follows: TGTGCCAGCAGTTTAGGGGGACCCACCTACGAGCAGTACTTC. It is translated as CASSLGGPTYEQYF.

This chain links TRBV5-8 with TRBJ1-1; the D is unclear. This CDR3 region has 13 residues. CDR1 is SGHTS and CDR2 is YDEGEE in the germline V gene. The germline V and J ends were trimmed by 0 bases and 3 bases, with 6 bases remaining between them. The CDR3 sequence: CASSLDRHTEAFF. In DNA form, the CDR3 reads TGTGCCAGCAGCTTGGACAGACACACTGAAGCTTTCTTT.

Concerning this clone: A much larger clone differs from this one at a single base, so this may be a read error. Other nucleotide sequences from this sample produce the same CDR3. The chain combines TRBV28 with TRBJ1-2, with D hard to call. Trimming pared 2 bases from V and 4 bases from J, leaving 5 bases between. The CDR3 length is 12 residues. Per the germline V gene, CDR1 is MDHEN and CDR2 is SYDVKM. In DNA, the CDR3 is TGTGCCAGCAGTTTACGTCTCTATGGCTACACCTTC. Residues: CASSLRLYGYTF.

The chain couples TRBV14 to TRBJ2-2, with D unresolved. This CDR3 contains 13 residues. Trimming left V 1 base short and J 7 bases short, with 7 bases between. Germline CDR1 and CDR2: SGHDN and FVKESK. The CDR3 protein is CASSQVSDGELFF. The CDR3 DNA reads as TGTGCCAGCAGCCAAGTATCCGACGGGGAGCTGTTTTTT.

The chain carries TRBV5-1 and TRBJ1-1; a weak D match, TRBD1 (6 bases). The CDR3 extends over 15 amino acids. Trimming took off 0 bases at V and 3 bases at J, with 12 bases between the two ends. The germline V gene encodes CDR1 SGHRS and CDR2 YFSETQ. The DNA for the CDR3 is TGCGCCAGCAGCTTGGTTGCGGGGGGCCACACTGAAGCTTTCTTT. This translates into CASSLVAGGHTEAFF.

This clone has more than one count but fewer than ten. CDR3 nucleotides: TGCAGCGTGCAGGGAGCGGGAGGGGGCACAGATACGCAGTATTTT. It specifies CSVQGAGGGTDTQYF. The chain has TRBV29-1 and TRBJ2-3, with 10 bases aligning to TRBD2. This CDR3 is 15 amino acids long. The germline CDR1 and CDR2 sequences are SQVTM and ANQGSEA. The junction had 7 bases not matched to a gene; V was cut back by 6 bases and J by 1 base.

The CDR3 region is CASSRTATNEKLFF. CDR3 DNA: TGTGCCAGCAGCCGGACCGCAACTAATGAAAAACTGTTTTTT. The chain combines TRBV6-5 with TRBJ1-4; D ambiguous. Germline-derived CDR1 and CDR2 are MNHEY and SVGAGI. V lost 6 bases and J 0 bases, leaving 8 bases between the germline ends. There are 14 residues in the CDR3.

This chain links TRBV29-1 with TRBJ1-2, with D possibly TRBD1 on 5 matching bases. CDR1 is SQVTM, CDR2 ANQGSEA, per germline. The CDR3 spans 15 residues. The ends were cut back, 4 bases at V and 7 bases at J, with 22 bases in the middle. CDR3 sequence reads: CSVVGSVSGRSGYTF. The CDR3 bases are TGCAGCGTTGTGGGTTCTGTTTCAGGGCGATCTGGCTACACCTTC. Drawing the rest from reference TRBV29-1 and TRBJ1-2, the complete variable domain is SAVISQKPSRDICQRGTSLTIQCQVDSQVTMMFWYRQQPGQSLTLIATANQGSEATYESGFVIDKFPISRPNLTFSTLTVSNMSPEDSSIYLCSVVGSVSGRSGYTFGSGTRLTVV.

DNA for the CDR3: TGTGCCAGCAGGATCTTTGGGGGCACAGATACGCAGTATTTT. Amino acid sequence: CASRIFGGTDTQYF. This chain links TRBV5-6 with TRBJ2-3; D gene ambiguous. The germline CDR1 and CDR2 sequences are SGHDT and YYEEEE. Trimming removed 5 bases from V and 1 base from J, with 11 bases in between. This CDR3 region has 14 residues. Based on the CDR3 plus reference TRBV5-6 and TRBJ2-3, the full variable domain is DAGVTQSPTHLIKTRGQQVTLRCSPKSGHDTVSWYQQALGQGPQFIFQYYEEEERQRGNFPDRFSGHQFPNYSSELNVNALLLGDSALYLCASRIFGGTDTQYFGPGTRLTVL.

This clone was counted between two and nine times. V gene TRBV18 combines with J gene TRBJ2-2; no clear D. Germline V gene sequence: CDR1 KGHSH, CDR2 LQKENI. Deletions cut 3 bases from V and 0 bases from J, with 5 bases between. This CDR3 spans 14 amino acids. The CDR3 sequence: CASSPQPNTGELFF. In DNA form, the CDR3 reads TGTGCCAGCTCACCCCAACCGAACACCGGGGAGCTGTTTTTT.

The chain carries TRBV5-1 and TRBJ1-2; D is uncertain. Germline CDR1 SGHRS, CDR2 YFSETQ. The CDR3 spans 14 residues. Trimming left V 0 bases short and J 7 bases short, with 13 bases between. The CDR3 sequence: CASSLEGGTGGYTF. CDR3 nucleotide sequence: TGCGCCAGCAGCTTGGAAGGAGGTACTGGTGGCTACACCTTC.

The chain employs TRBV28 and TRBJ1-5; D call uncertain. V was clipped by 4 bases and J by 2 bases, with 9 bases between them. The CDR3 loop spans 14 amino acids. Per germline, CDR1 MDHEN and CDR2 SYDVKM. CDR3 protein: CASSYTEGNQPQHF. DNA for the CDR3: TGTGCCAGCAGTTACACCGAGGGCAATCAGCCCCAGCATTTT.

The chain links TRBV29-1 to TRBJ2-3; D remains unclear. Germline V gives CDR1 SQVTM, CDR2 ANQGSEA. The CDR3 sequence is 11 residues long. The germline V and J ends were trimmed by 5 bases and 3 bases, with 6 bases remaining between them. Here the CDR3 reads CSVLLTDTQYF. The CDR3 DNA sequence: TGCAGCGTTCTCCTGACAGATACGCAGTATTTT.

The CDR3 region has the DNA TGTGCCAGCCTCTCCGGGGGTTCTGGAAACACCATATATTTT. It codes for CASLSGGSGNTIYF. The chain combines TRBV28 with TRBJ1-3, with TRBD1 as a possible D gene (5 bases). V dropped 8 bases and J dropped 1 base, with 12 bases sitting between them. Germline V gene sequence: CDR1 MDHEN, CDR2 SYDVKM. The CDR3 contains 14 residues.

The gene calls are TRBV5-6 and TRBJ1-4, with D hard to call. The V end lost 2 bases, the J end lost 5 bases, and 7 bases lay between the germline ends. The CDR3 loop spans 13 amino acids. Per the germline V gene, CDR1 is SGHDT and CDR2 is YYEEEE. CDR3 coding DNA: TGTGCCAGCAGCTTTATCAGGAATGAAAAACTGTTTTTT. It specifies CASSFIRNEKLFF.

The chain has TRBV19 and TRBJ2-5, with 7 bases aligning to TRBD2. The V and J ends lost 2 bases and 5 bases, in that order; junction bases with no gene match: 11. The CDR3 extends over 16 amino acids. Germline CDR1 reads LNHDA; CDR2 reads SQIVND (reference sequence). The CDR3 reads CASSILGLGDVETQYF. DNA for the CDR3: TGTGCCAGTAGTATACTTGGACTAGGAGATGTGGAGACCCAGTACTTC.

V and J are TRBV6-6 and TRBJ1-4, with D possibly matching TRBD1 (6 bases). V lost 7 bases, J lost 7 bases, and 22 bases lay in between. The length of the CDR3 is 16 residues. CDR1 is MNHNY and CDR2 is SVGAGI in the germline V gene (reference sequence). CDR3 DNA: TGTGCCAGCACCTTGGTTGGTGTCAGGGGCCGTGAAAAACTGTTTTTT. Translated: CASTLVGVRGREKLFF.

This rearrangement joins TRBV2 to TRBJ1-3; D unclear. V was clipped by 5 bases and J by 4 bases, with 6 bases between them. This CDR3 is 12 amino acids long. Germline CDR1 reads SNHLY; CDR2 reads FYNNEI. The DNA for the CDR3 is TGTGCCAGCAGTTATGCAGGAAACACCATATATTTT. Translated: CASSYAGNTIYF.

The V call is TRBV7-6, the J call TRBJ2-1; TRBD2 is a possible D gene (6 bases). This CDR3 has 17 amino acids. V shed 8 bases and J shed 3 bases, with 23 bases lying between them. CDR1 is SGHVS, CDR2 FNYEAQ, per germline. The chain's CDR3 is CASGTDRREPYYNEQFF. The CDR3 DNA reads TGTGCCAGCGGCACCGATAGGAGGGAGCCCTACTACAATGAGCAGTTCTTC.